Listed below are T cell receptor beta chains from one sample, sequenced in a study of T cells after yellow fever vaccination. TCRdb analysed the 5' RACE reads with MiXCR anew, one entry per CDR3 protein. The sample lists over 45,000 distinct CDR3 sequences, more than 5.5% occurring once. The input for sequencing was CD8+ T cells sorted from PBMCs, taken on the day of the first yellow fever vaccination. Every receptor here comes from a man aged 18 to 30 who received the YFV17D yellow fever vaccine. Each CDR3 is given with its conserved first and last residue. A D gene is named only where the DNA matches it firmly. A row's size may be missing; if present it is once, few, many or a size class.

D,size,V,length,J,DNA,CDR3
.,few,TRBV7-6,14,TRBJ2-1,TGTGCCAGCGGCAGGGGTCCAAAAGACAATGAGCAGTTCTTC,CASGRGPKDNEQFF
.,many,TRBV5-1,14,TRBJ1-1,TGCGCCAGCAGTTCCGGGGTAGGGAACACTGAAGCTTTCTTT,CASSSGVGNTEAFF
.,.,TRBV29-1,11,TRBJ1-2,TGCAGCGGCCAGGGGTTGTATGGCTACACCTTC,CSGQGLYGYTF
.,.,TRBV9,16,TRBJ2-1,TGTGCCAGCAGCGGTGGTACCGTGCGGTCCTACAATGAGCAGTTCTTC,CASSGGTVRSYNEQFF
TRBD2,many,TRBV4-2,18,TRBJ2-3,TGTGCCAGCAGCCAAGATGTTGTGGGACTAGGTATTCAAGATACGCAGTATTTT,CASSQDVVGLGIQDTQYF
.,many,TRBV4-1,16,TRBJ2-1,TGCGCCAGCAGCCAAGCCCCAAGCGAGATCTACAATGAGCAGTTCTTC,CASSQAPSEIYNEQFF
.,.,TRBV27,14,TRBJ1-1,TGTGCCAGCAGTTTATTATCGGGGAACACTGAAGCTTTCTTT,CASSLLSGNTEAFF
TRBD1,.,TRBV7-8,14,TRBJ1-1,TGTGCCAGCAGCTTAGTTACAGGGGACACTGAAGCTTTCTTT,CASSLVTGDTEAFF
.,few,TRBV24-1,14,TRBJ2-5,TGTGCCACAGCCGACAGGCAGGGTCAAGAGACCCAGTACTTC,CATADRQGQETQYF
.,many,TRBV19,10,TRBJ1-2,TGTGCCAGTAAAGGGCCCGACTACACCTTC,CASKGPDYTF
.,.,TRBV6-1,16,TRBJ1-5,TGTGCCACCCTAACCGTTCCGGACGAGAATCATCAGCCCCAGCATTTT,CATLTVPDENHQPQHF
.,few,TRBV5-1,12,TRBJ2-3,TGCGCCAGCAGATATAACACAGATACGCAGTATTTT,CASRYNTDTQYF
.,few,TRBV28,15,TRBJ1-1,TGTGCCAGCAGTTTATTTGGGTACTCTCACACTGAAGCTTTCTTT,CASSLFGYSHTEAFF
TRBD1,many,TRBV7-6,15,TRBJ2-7,TGTGCCAGCAGCATTGGACAGGGGGCGTCCTACGAGCAGTACTTC,CASSIGQGASYEQYF
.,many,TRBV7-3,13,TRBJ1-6,TGTGCCAGCAGCTTATATAAAGATTCACCCCTCCACTTT,CASSLYKDSPLHF
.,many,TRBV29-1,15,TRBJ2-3,TGCAGCGTTGAAACAGGGCGGGGCGGAACAGATACGCAGTATTTT,CSVETGRGGTDTQYF
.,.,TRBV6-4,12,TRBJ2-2,TGTGCCAGCACCCCCCGGTTAGGGGAGCTGTTTTTT,CASTPRLGELFF